This T cell receptor beta chain stems from a study of beta chain features in type 1 diabetes. Broader study findings: When Type 1 diabetes patients were examined, their TCRB CDR3s proved moderately but significantly shorter in all four CD4+ subsets.

Worth noting for this clone: As yet, its antigen is unknown.

From germline, CDR1 is SGHRS and CDR2 YFSETQ. V was pared by 4 bases and J by 6 bases, with 6 bases of the junction left unmatched. CDR3 size: 14 residues. The entirety of the isolated RNA underwent reverse transcription, so expressed TCRB transcripts were sequenced. The method was immunoSEQ multiplex PCR; TCRdb's version includes in-frame clones alone and lacks a portion of them. The sample lists more than 550,000 clones, 11% to 15% occurring once. The chain links TRBV5-1 to TRBJ2-1; 8 nucleotides align to TRBD1. This receptor was taken from a man between 18 and 35 years old with type 1 diabetes. The material sequenced was naive CD4+ T cells from blood. CDR3 DNA: TGCGCCAGCAGCCTTGGACAGGGCGTCAATGAGCAGTTCTTC. It yields the protein CASSLGQGVNEQFF.